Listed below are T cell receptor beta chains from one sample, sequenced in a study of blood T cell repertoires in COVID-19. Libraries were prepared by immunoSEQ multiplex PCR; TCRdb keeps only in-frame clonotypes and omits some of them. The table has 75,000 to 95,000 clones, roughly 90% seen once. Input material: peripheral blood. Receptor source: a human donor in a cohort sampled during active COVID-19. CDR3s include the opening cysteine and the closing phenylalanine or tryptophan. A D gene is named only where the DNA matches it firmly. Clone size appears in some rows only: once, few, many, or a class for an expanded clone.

DNA: TGTGCCAGCAGTTTTTCTAGCGGGAGGCCTTTGCAGTATTTT
CDR3: CASSFSSGRPLQYF
V: TRBV27
size: .
J: TRBJ2-3
D: TRBD2

DNA: TGTGCCAGCAGTTCCACCGGCGGGTTTGGAGAGACCCAGTACTTC
CDR3: CASSSTGGFGETQYF
V: TRBV11-3
size: .
J: TRBJ2-5
D: .

DNA: TGTGCCAGCAGCGAAGAGATAAACCGTATGAACACTGAAGCTTTCTTT
CDR3: CASSEEINRMNTEAFF
V: TRBV5-6
size: .
J: TRBJ1-1
D: .

DNA: TGTGCCAGCAGTTATTGGAATAGCGCCTACGAGCAGTACTTC
CDR3: CASSYWNSAYEQYF
V: TRBV6-2/TRBV6-3
size: .
J: TRBJ2-7
D: .

DNA: TGCGCCAGCAGCTCGACAGGGGATCCGTATAGTGAGCAGTTCTTC
CDR3: CASSSTGDPYSEQFF
V: TRBV5-1
size: .
J: TRBJ2-1
D: TRBD1

DNA: TGTGCCAGCAGTTTATCGAATCGTCCTCGAATGAACAGGGGTCAAGGGTACAATGAGCAGTTCTTC
CDR3: CASSLSNRPRMNRGQGYNEQFF
V: TRBV27
size: .
J: TRBJ2-1
D: TRBD1

DNA: TGTGCCATCAGTGATCTAGCGGGGAGCTCCTACGAGCAGTACTTC
CDR3: CAISDLAGSSYEQYF
V: TRBV10-3
size: .
J: TRBJ2-7
D: TRBD2

DNA: TGTGCCATCAGTGACGCAACAGGCAATCAGCCCCAGCATTTT
CDR3: CAISDATGNQPQHF
V: TRBV10-3
size: few
J: TRBJ1-5
D: .

DNA: TGTGCCAGCAGCTTTACACAGGGGGCGGAGACCCAGTACTTC
CDR3: CASSFTQGAETQYF
V: TRBV7-9
size: .
J: TRBJ2-5
D: TRBD1

DNA: TGTGCCAGCCGGGGACAGGGGATTAGTCAGCCCCAGCATTTT
CDR3: CASRGQGISQPQHF
V: TRBV6-5
size: .
J: TRBJ1-5
D: TRBD1

DNA: TGCGCCAGCAGCCAACTCGCCCCCGGGGGGGGGTTCACAGATACGCAGTATTTT
CDR3: CASSQLAPGGGFTDTQYF
V: TRBV4-3
size: few
J: TRBJ2-3
D: TRBD2

DNA: TGTGCCAGCAGCTCGGACTCACCAACAGATACGCAGTATTTT
CDR3: CASSSDSPTDTQYF
V: TRBV27
size: .
J: TRBJ2-3
D: .

DNA: TGTGCCAGCAGTGATACAGAAGCCAGCACCTTC
CDR3: CASSDTEASTF
V: TRBV2
size: .
J: TRBJ1-2
D: .

DNA: TGTGCCACCAGCAGGGGACAGGGGGAAAACACCATATATTTT
CDR3: CATSRGQGENTIYF
V: TRBV15
size: .
J: TRBJ1-3
D: TRBD1

DNA: TGCGCCAGCAGCTTGGGCGGGCCTTACGGCTACACCTTC
CDR3: CASSLGGPYGYTF
V: TRBV5-1
size: once
J: TRBJ1-2
D: .

DNA: TGTGCCAGCAGCTCGCGGGCCCCGGGAGACCCATCGACGGAGACCCAGTACTTC
CDR3: CASSSRAPGDPSTETQYF
V: TRBV7-3
size: once
J: TRBJ2-5
D: .

DNA: TGTGCCAGCAGCTTACGAAGTCCCGGGTACCCTAATTCACCCCTCCACTTT
CDR3: CASSLRSPGYPNSPLHF
V: TRBV7-2
size: .
J: TRBJ1-6
D: .

DNA: TGTGCCAGCGATACGACCGACAGGGGCTATAGCAATCAGCCCCAGCATTTT
CDR3: CASDTTDRGYSNQPQHF
V: TRBV2
size: once
J: TRBJ1-5
D: TRBD1

DNA: TGTGCCAGCTCTCCCAAAGACCCTAGCGGGAGTGGGACCGGGGAGCTGTTTTTT
CDR3: CASSPKDPSGSGTGELFF
V: TRBV18
size: .
J: TRBJ2-2
D: TRBD2

DNA: TGTGCCAGCTCAGCACACGACAGTTCGAACACTGAAGCTTTCTTT
CDR3: CASSAHDSSNTEAFF
V: TRBV18
size: .
J: TRBJ1-1
D: .

DNA: TGTGCCAGCAGCTTAGAGTCTCCGGCGGGGAGAACCACCGGGGAGCTGTTTTTT
CDR3: CASSLESPAGRTTGELFF
V: TRBV7-6
size: .
J: TRBJ2-2
D: .

DNA: TGTGCCAGCAGCTTGGGGCTCAGGGAATTCGGCTATGGCTACACCTTC
CDR3: CASSLGLREFGYGYTF
V: TRBV5-6
size: .
J: TRBJ1-2
D: .

DNA: TGTGCCAGTAGTATAGGAGCAGGGATAGGGCCCGCTTTCTTT
CDR3: CASSIGAGIGPAFF
V: TRBV19
size: .
J: TRBJ1-1
D: .

DNA: TGTGCCAGCAGTTTATATCGTCGCAGGGCGAGAAATGAGCAGTTCTTC
CDR3: CASSLYRRRARNEQFF
V: TRBV28
size: .
J: TRBJ2-1
D: .

DNA: TGTGCCAGTAGTGAGAGGGGGGGAATAGTCAATGAGCAGTTCTTC
CDR3: CASSERGGIVNEQFF
V: TRBV19
size: .
J: TRBJ2-1
D: .

DNA: TGTGCCAGTAAAACGGGGAATTTGGTCACTGAAGCTTTCTTT
CDR3: CASKTGNLVTEAFF
V: TRBV19
size: .
J: TRBJ1-1
D: .

DNA: TGTGCCAGCAGTTACGTGGCAGGGAGGACGACTAATGAAAAACTGTTTTTT
CDR3: CASSYVAGRTTNEKLFF
V: TRBV6-2/TRBV6-3
size: .
J: TRBJ1-4
D: .

DNA: TGTGCCAGCAGCCTTACGGGGGGGGGCGCGATCGGCTACACCTTC
CDR3: CASSLTGGGAIGYTF
V: TRBV3-1/TRBV3-2
size: .
J: TRBJ1-2
D: .

DNA: TGTGCCAGCAGGGGAGGGCGAGGGTACTATGGCTACACCTTC
CDR3: CASRGGRGYYGYTF
V: TRBV6-5
size: .
J: TRBJ1-2
D: .

DNA: TGTGCCAGCTCCTCGCGAGGTTCTAACTATGGCTACACCTTC
CDR3: CASSSRGSNYGYTF
V: TRBV27
size: .
J: TRBJ1-2
D: .

DNA: TGTGCCAGCAGGGCGGGGGGCCTTACAGATACGCAGTATTTT
CDR3: CASRAGGLTDTQYF
V: TRBV2
size: .
J: TRBJ2-3
D: TRBD2

DNA: TGTGCCAGCAGCTGGACTAGCGAGTTTGTGAATGAGCAGTTCTTC
CDR3: CASSWTSEFVNEQFF
V: TRBV9
size: .
J: TRBJ2-1
D: TRBD2

DNA: TGCAGCGTTGAACAATCAGGTGGGGGAAACACCATATATTTT
CDR3: CSVEQSGGGNTIYF
V: TRBV29-1
size: .
J: TRBJ1-3
D: .

DNA: TGTGCCAGCAGTGGACAGGGGCGCTATGGCTACACCTTC
CDR3: CASSGQGRYGYTF
V: TRBV12-3/TRBV12-4
size: .
J: TRBJ1-2
D: TRBD1

DNA: TGCGCCAGCAGCCAAGGAATTCCTAGCGGGAGGGGCACAGATACGCAGTATTTT
CDR3: CASSQGIPSGRGTDTQYF
V: TRBV4-3
size: .
J: TRBJ2-3
D: TRBD2

DNA: TGTGCCACCAGCAGAGATGGGGCAGGCGGCTCCTACGAGCAGTACTTC
CDR3: CATSRDGAGGSYEQYF
V: TRBV15
size: .
J: TRBJ2-7
D: .

DNA: TGTGCCAGCAGCTTGGGACCCAGGGCCCAAGAGACCCAGTACTTC
CDR3: CASSLGPRAQETQYF
V: TRBV5-6
size: .
J: TRBJ2-5
D: .

DNA: TGCGCCAGCAGCCAAGGAGTTGGGACAGAACCTGAGGAGAGAGATGGCTACACCTTC
CDR3: CASSQGVGTEPEERDGYTF
V: TRBV4-3
size: .
J: TRBJ1-2
D: TRBD1

DNA: TGCAGCGAAGTTGGCCTTTACACAGATACGCAGTATTTT
CDR3: CSEVGLYTDTQYF
V: TRBV29-1
size: once
J: TRBJ2-3
D: .

DNA: TGCGCCAGCAGCAGGGGACTAGCGGGACTCGATGAGCAGTTCTTC
CDR3: CASSRGLAGLDEQFF
V: TRBV5-1
size: .
J: TRBJ2-1
D: TRBD2

DNA: TGTGCCAGCAGCTCCGGTGTGGAGCAGTACTTC
CDR3: CASSSGVEQYF
V: TRBV7-2
size: .
J: TRBJ2-7
D: .

DNA: TGTGCCAGCTCACCAACATATGGGACAGGGGGTAACTATGGCTACACCTTC
CDR3: CASSPTYGTGGNYGYTF
V: TRBV18
size: .
J: TRBJ1-2
D: TRBD1

DNA: TGTGCCAGCAGTTCCCAGGGGTCAGTATCACCCCTCCACTTT
CDR3: CASSSQGSVSPLHF
V: TRBV27
size: .
J: TRBJ1-6
D: .

DNA: TGTGCCAGCAGCTTGGGCCAGGGGAACACCATATATTTT
CDR3: CASSLGQGNTIYF
V: TRBV5-6
size: .
J: TRBJ1-3
D: .

DNA: TGTGCCAGCAGCTTAATGGGACAGGGTCACACCGGGGAGCTGTTTTTT
CDR3: CASSLMGQGHTGELFF
V: TRBV7-2
size: .
J: TRBJ2-2
D: TRBD1

DNA: TGTGCCATCAGTGAGGGGGGCGCTAACTATGGCTACACCTTC
CDR3: CAISEGGANYGYTF
V: TRBV10-3
size: .
J: TRBJ1-2
D: .

DNA: TGCGCCAGCAGCCGCGACCGAGCTAGCGGGGGATCAGATACGCAGTATTTT
CDR3: CASSRDRASGGSDTQYF
V: TRBV4-1
size: .
J: TRBJ2-3
D: TRBD2

DNA: TGCGCCAGCAGTGACGGACTAGGACTGAACACAGATACGCAGTATTTT
CDR3: CASSDGLGLNTDTQYF
V: TRBV10-1
size: once
J: TRBJ2-3
D: TRBD2

DNA: TGTGCCAGCAGCGTGACAGGGGGCAAAGGCGAGCAGTACTTC
CDR3: CASSVTGGKGEQYF
V: TRBV5-5
size: .
J: TRBJ2-7
D: TRBD1

DNA: TGTGCCAGCAGCTTGGGGACAGGGGGCGACGGGGAGCTGTTTTTT
CDR3: CASSLGTGGDGELFF
V: TRBV5-6
size: .
J: TRBJ2-2
D: TRBD1

DNA: TGTGCCAGCAGCCAAGTAACGGGCTACGAGCAGTACTTC
CDR3: CASSQVTGYEQYF
V: TRBV3-1/TRBV3-2
size: .
J: TRBJ2-7
D: .

DNA: TGTGCCAGCAGTCGCGGGAGGGGTTGGAATGAGCAGTTCTTC
CDR3: CASSRGRGWNEQFF
V: TRBV6-5
size: .
J: TRBJ2-1
D: TRBD2

DNA: TGCGCCAGCAGCCAAGATCCGTCAGTAAATTACAAGAACACCGGGGAGCTGTTTTTT
CDR3: CASSQDPSVNYKNTGELFF
V: TRBV4-1
size: few
J: TRBJ2-2
D: .

DNA: TGTGCCAGCAGCCCGAAGAAGCGGGGTATCGCGAACACCGGGGAGCTGTTTTTT
CDR3: CASSPKKRGIANTGELFF
V: TRBV7-7
size: .
J: TRBJ2-2
D: TRBD2

DNA: TGTGCCAGCAATGGGGGCCTCTCTGGAAACACCATATATTTT
CDR3: CASNGGLSGNTIYF
V: TRBV7-2
size: once
J: TRBJ1-3
D: .